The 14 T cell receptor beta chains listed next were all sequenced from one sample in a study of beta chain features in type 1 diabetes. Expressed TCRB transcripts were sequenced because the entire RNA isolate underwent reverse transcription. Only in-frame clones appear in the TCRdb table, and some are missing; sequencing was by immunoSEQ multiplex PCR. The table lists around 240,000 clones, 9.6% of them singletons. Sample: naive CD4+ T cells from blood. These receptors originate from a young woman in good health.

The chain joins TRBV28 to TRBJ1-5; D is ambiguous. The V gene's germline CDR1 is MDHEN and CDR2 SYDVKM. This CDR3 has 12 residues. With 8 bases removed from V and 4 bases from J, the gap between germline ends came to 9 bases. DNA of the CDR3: TGTGCCAGCGGAGACGGAAATCAGCCCCAGCATTTT. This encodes CASGDGNQPQHF.

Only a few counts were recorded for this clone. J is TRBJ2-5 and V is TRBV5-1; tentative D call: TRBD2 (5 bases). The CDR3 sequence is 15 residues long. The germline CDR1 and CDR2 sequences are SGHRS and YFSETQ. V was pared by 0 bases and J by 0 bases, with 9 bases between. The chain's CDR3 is CASSLVSGYQETQYF. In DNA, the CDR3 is TGCGCCAGCAGCTTGGTATCGGGGTACCAAGAGACCCAGTACTTC.

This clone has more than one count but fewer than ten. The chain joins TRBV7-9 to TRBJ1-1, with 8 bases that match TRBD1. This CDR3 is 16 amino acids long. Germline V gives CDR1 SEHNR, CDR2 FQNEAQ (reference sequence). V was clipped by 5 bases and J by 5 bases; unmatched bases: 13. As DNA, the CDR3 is TGTGCCAGCAGCGCTCTGTCCCAACAGGGGGTGACTGAAGCTTTCTTT. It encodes CASSALSQQGVTEAFF.

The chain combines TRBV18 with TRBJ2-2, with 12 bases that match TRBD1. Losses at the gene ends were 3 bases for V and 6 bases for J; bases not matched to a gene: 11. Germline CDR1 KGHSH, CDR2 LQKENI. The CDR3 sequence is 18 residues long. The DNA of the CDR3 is TGTGCCAGCTCACCGACCTTGGGGGACAGGGGGCGATCCGGGGAGCTGTTTTTT. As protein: CASSPTLGDRGRSGELFF.

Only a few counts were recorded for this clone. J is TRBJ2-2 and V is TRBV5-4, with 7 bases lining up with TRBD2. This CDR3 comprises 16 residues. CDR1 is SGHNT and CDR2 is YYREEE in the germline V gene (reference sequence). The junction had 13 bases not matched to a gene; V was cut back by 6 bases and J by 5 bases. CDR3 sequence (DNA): TGTGCCAGCAACCTTCGGGCGGGAGTACGAACCGGGGAGCTGTTTTTT. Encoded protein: CASNLRAGVRTGELFF.

The CDR3 is CASSRKGQGAHGANVLTF. For the CDR3, the DNA is TGTGCCAGCAGCCGTAAGGGACAGGGGGCGCACGGGGCCAACGTCCTGACTTTC. The V gene is TRBV5-4, the J gene TRBJ2-6; 12 positions agree with TRBD1. Per germline, CDR1 SGHNT and CDR2 YYREEE (reference sequence). V trimming: 4 bases; J trimming: 4 bases; junction bases outside the gene matches: 9. The CDR3 has 18 residues.

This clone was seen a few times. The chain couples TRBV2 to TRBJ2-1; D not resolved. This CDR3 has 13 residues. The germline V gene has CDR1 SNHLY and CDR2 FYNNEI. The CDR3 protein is CVAGVSSYNEQFF. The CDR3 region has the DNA TGTGTCGCAGGTGTAAGCTCCTACAATGAGCAGTTCTTC.

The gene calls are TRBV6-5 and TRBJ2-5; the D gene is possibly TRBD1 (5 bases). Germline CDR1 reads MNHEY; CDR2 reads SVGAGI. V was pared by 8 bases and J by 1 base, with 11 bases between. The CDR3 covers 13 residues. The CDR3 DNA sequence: TGTGCCAGCCTAAGGGGCCTCCAAGAGACCCAGTACTTC. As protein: CASLRGLQETQYF.

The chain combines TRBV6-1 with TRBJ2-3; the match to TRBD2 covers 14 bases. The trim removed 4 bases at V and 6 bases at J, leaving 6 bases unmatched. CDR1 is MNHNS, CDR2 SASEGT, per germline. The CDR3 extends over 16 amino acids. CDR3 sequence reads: CASSGRLAGGADTQYF. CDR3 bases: TGTGCCAGCAGTGGGAGACTAGCGGGAGGGGCGGATACGCAGTATTTT.

The CDR3 DNA sequence: TGTGCCAGCAGTCGTCCGGGACAGGGTCTTGAAAAACTGTTTTTT. Residues: CASSRPGQGLEKLFF. This chain joins TRBV27 and TRBJ1-4; 9 bases fit TRBD1. The CDR3 sequence is 15 residues long. V lost 5 bases to trimming and J lost 7 bases; unmatched junction nucleotides: 8. Per germline, CDR1 MNHEY and CDR2 SMNVEV (reference sequence).

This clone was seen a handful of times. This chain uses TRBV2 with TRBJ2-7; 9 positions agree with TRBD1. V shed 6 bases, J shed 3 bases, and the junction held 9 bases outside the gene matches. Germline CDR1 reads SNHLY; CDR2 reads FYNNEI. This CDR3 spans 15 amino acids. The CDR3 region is CASRPLGTGLYEQYF. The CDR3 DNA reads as TGTGCCAGCAGGCCCCTGGGGACAGGGCTCTACGAGCAGTACTTC.

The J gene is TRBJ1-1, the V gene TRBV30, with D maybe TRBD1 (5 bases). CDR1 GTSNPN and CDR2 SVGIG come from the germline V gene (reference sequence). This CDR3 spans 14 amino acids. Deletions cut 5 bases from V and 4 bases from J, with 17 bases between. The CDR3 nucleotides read TGTGCCTGGGGGGGGGTGGCCTTTGGCACTGAAGCTTTCTTT. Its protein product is CAWGGVAFGTEAFF.

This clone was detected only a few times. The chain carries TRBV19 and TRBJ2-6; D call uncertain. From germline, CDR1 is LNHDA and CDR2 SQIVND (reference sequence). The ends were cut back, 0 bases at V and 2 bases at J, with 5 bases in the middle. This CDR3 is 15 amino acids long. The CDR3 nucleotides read TGTGCCAGTAGTATAGACTCTCCTGGGGCCAACGTCCTGACTTTC. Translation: CASSIDSPGANVLTF.

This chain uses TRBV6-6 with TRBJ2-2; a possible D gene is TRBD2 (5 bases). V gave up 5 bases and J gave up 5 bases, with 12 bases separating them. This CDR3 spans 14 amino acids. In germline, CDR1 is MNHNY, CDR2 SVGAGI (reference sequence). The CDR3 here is CASSPREGTGELFF. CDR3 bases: TGTGCCAGCAGTCCCCGCGAGGGAACCGGGGAGCTGTTTTTT.